This T cell receptor (beta chain) was retrieved from a study of cytomegalovirus exposure and HLA in healthy donors. Amplification used 60 Vbeta primers and 13 Jbeta primers. Method: immunoSEQ multiplex PCR; TCRdb's copy keeps in-frame clones and lacks some. The data contain around 40,000 clones, 87% of them seen just once; the ten biggest clones take up around 8%. The CDR3 is 14 amino acids. Germline V gene lookup returns CDR1 MNHNY and CDR2 SVGAGI (reference sequence). V shed 3 bases and J shed 3 bases, with 10 bases lying between them. The receptor comes from a woman in her thirties or forties in good health and CMV-seropositive. What was sequenced was PBMCs. The genes are TRBV6-6 and TRBJ2-3; perhaps TRBD2 as D (5 bases). The CDR3 spells CASSYSVLTDTQYF. The CDR3 DNA sequence: TGTGCCAGCAGTTATAGCGTTTTGACAGATACGCAGTATTTT.